This T cell receptor beta chain came from a study of blood T cell repertoires in COVID-19. As originally analysed: Amplification with reference gene primers provided the estimates of nucleated cell counts. Data came from immunoSEQ multiplex PCR; TCRdb stores just in-frame clones and leaves some out. The V and J calls and clone size are taken from that table; D and trimming were inferred from the DNA. The sample consists of 310,000 or so clones, approximately 90% of them appearing once. This TCR derives from a woman between 35 and 50 years old who had recovered from COVID-19. The sample was PBMCs or T cells enriched from blood (not recorded which).

For the CDR3, the DNA is TGTGCCACCAGTGGAGGGCTAGCTTACAATGAGCAGTTCTTC. As protein: CATSGGLAYNEQFF. This sequence joins TRBV24-1 and TRBJ2-1; tentative D call: TRBD2 (5 bases). Trimming took 5 bases from V and 4 from J, leaving 11 bases between them. The CDR3 loop spans 14 amino acids. CDR1 is KGHDR and CDR2 is SFDVKD in the germline V gene.